Following are 11 T cell receptor beta chains from one sample sequenced in a study of beta chain features in type 1 diabetes. Whole-study findings and limits: Shorter TCRB CDR3s, moderately but significantly so, marked every one of the four CD4+ subsets in Type 1 diabetes patients.

Antigens of these TCRs are unknown. All of the isolated RNA was reverse transcribed, so expressed TCRB transcripts were sequenced. TCRdb keeps only in-frame clones here, not all; method: immunoSEQ multiplex PCR. This sample has more than 550,000 clones, with around 15% found just once. Sequencing used naive CD4+ T cells from blood. The receptors were sampled from a man aged 18-30 years with type 1 diabetes.

This chain links TRBV5-1 with TRBJ2-1; 8 bases fit TRBD2. The CDR3 has 18 residues. V dropped 3 bases and J dropped 4; count of bases not matched to a gene: 15. Germline CDR1 SGHRS, CDR2 YFSETQ. The CDR3 protein is CASSSQAQLAGRYNEQFF. CDR3 nucleotides: TGCGCCAGCAGCTCCCAAGCCCAGTTAGCGGGGAGATACAATGAGCAGTTCTTC.

This chain joins TRBV9 and TRBJ2-5; 8 bases align to TRBD2. The CDR3 has 14 amino acids. Losses at the gene ends were 4 bases for V and 3 bases for J; bases not matched to a gene: 5. Germline V gives CDR1 SGDLS, CDR2 YYNGEE. The CDR3 DNA sequence: TGTGCCAGCAGCCCTCAAGCGGGGGAAGAGACCCAGTACTTC. Translating gives CASSPQAGEETQYF.

This clone was seen only a few times. This rearrangement joins TRBV4-1 to TRBJ2-1; D is undetermined. This CDR3 comprises 17 residues. Germline V gene data show CDR1 as MGHRA and CDR2 as YSYEKL. Between the trimmed V and J ends, which lost 1 base and 3 bases, there was a span of 16 bases. CDR3 DNA: TGCGCCAGCAGCCAAGTGCCTAGAACCCTTATCTACAATGAGCAGTTCTTC. It yields the protein CASSQVPRTLIYNEQFF.

The gene calls are TRBV28 and TRBJ2-2, with D perhaps matching TRBD2 (6 bases). Trimming shortened V by 3 bases and J by 5 bases, and 13 bases separated the two germline ends. CDR3 size: 15 residues. Looked up from germline, CDR1 is MDHEN and CDR2 is SYDVKM. CDR3 residues: CASSLRRDLTGELFF. CDR3 nucleotide sequence: TGTGCCAGCAGTTTGCGGCGGGATCTAACCGGGGAGCTGTTTTTT.

V usage is TRBV30 and J usage is TRBJ1-5, with D hard to call. This CDR3 contains 13 residues. Trimming removed 0 bases at V and 1 base at J, with 4 bases between. The germline V gene encodes CDR1 GTSNPN and CDR2 SVGIG (reference sequence). DNA of the CDR3: TGTGCCTGGAGTGTTTTCAGCAATCAGCCCCAGCATTTT. Protein product: CAWSVFSNQPQHF.

This clone showed up just a few times. The chain has TRBV29-1 and TRBJ2-3, with D hard to call. The CDR3 totals 16 residues. CDR1 SQVTM and CDR2 ANQGSEA come from the germline V gene. V was pared by 4 bases and J by 0 bases, with 17 bases between. The CDR3 region is CSVVWLGATSTDTQYF. The CDR3 DNA reads TGCAGCGTTGTTTGGCTAGGTGCAACTAGCACAGATACGCAGTATTTT.

The chain has TRBV7-3 and TRBJ1-2; D gene uncertain. The CDR3 extends over 14 amino acids. Germline CDR1 reads SGHTA; CDR2 reads FQGTGA. V was clipped by 10 bases and J by 7 bases, with 22 bases between them. The CDR3 coding sequence is TGTGCCACCGCGGAGATGGACGGCTTCAGTGGCTACACCTTC. Its protein is CATAEMDGFSGYTF.

The chain combines TRBV19 with TRBJ1-2; D ambiguous. In germline, CDR1 is LNHDA, CDR2 SQIVND (reference sequence). V lost 5 bases and J 0 bases, leaving 13 bases between the germline ends. The CDR3 extends over 15 amino acids. CDR3 in DNA: TGTGCCAGTAGTCTCTACCACCGGACTAACTATGGCTACACCTTC. This codes for CASSLYHRTNYGYTF. Using reference TRBV19 and TRBJ1-2 for the parts outside the CDR3, the full variable domain is DGGITQSPKYLFRKEGQNVTLSCEQNLNHDAMYWYRQDPGQGLRLIYYSQIVNDFQKGDIAEGYSVSREKKESFPLTVTSAQKNPTAFYLCASSLYHRTNYGYTFGSGTRLTVV.

The table lists this clone with a few counts. This rearrangement joins TRBV6-1 to TRBJ2-2; 9 bases fit TRBD1. CDR3 size: 15 residues. V lost 3 bases, J lost 6 bases, and 5 bases stayed unmatched. Germline CDR1 reads MNHNS; CDR2 reads SASEGT. The CDR3 region has the DNA TGTGCCAGCAGTGATGGGACAGGGACCGCCGGGGAGCTGTTTTTT. Protein sequence: CASSDGTGTAGELFF.

The chain uses TRBV6-1 and TRBJ2-1; TRBD1 might be the D (5 bases). The CDR3 runs to 12 residues. The germline CDR1 and CDR2 sequences are MNHNS and SASEGT. V shed 7 bases and J shed 7 bases, with 11 bases lying between them. As DNA, the CDR3 is TGTGCCAGCAAGACAGACTCTAATGAGCAGTTCTTC. This encodes CASKTDSNEQFF.

Only a few counts were recorded for this clone. The chain has TRBV5-4 and TRBJ2-3; D might be TRBD1 (5 bases). In germline, CDR1 is SGHNT, CDR2 YYREEE (reference sequence). The CDR3 covers 15 residues. The germline V and J ends were trimmed by 1 base and 5 bases, with 14 bases remaining between them. CDR3 nucleotides: TGTGCCAGCAGCTTGCGGTCAGGGCATCAAGATACGCAGTATTTT. This gives the protein CASSLRSGHQDTQYF.